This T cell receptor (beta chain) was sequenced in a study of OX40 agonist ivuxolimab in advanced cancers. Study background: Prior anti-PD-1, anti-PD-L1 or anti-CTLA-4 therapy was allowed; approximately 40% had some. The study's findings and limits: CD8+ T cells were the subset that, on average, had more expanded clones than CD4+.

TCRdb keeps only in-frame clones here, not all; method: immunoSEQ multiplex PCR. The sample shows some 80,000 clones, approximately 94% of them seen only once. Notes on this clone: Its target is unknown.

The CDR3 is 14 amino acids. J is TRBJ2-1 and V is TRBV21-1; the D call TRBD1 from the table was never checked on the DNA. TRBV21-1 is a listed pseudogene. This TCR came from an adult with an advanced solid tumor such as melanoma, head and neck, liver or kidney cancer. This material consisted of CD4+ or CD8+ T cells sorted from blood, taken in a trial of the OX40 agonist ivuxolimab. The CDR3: CASSKSGQHNEQFF. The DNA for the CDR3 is TGTGCCAGCAGCAAGAGCGGACAGCACAATGAGCAGTTCTTC.